This T cell receptor beta chain was found in a study of shared T cell receptors in the human thymus (dated by TCRdb to the early 2020s). Context from the whole study: The study examined how the human thymus generates shared, self-reactive T-cell receptor alpha chains.

The library was made by the immunoSEQ multiplex PCR assay. TCRdb carries this immuneACCESS record with in-frame sequences only. Its versions omit some clonotypes, under half of them owing to an unresolved V gene in the studies checked, with the rest unexplained. The sample table contains a few hundred thousand clones; only one count was recorded for about 95% of them. Clones ranked in the top ten supply approximately 0.018% of the sample. The germline V gene encodes CDR1 SGDLS and CDR2 YYNGEE. V is reduced by 0 bases and J by 0 bases, leaving a spacing of 9 bases between them. The CDR3 starts with the cysteine, ends with the phenylalanine, and has 16 residues. Of the read, only the CDR3 DNA is kept; its 48 bases are in frame from base 1. Notes on this clone: What this receptor recognizes is not known. Base qualities are missing; no much larger clone stands one base away.

The chain was built from TRBV9 and TRBJ2-2; TRBD1 is possibly the D segment (5 matching bases). This sequence originates from a human donor. The sample taken for sequencing was thymocytes. The sequenced DNA is TGTGCCAGCAGCGTAGTCGAGACAGCGAACACCGGGGAGCTGTTTTTT. Its translation is CASSVVETANTGELFF.